Detailed here is one T cell receptor beta chain. Germline is not matched at one junction end, which may reflect a read error. Germline values: CDR1 SGDLS, CDR2 YYNGEE. This CDR3 is built from 14 residues. The record originates from a study of patients and donors after allogeneic stem cell transplantation. TCRdb independently ran MiXCR on the RT-PCR reads; one entry per CDR3 protein. Among about 960,000 distinct CDR3 sequences, approximately 19% were seen once, and the ten largest hold around 6%. This TCR came from a human donor who was either an allogeneic HSCT recipient or a stem cell or donor lymphocyte infusion donor (not recorded which). It is not recorded whose cells these are; they may come from a transplant donor. The V and J genes are TRBV9 and TRBJ2-7, with TRBD2 matching 8 bases. The sequencing sample was made of blood, either unsorted or a sorted T cell fraction (not recorded which). Here the CDR3 reads CASSVGTSSHEQYF. CDR3 in DNA: TGTGCCAGCAGCGTAGGGACTAGCTCCCACGAGCAGTACTTC.